Listed here are 19 T cell receptor beta chains from one sample, sequenced in a study of Tregs in tolerant kidney transplant recipients. Related graft donors supplied nonmyeloablative bone marrow transplants, and mixed chimerism was transient. The protocol was immunoSEQ multiplex PCR, while the TCRdb copy is restricted to in-frame clones and leaves out a portion. The sample yields more than 90,000 clones, 93% seen once. Source: CD4+ T cells from blood (PBMCs), taken 12 months after the transplant. The source is a human patient who received a combined kidney and bone marrow transplant. Some T cells may originate from the graft donor.

This chain connects TRBV18 to TRBJ1-1, with D possibly being TRBD1 (6 bases). Per germline, CDR1 KGHSH and CDR2 LQKENI. V was clipped by 4 bases and J by 6 bases, with 12 bases between them. This CDR3 is 13 amino acids long. CDR3 sequence (DNA): TGTGCCAGCTCACTGGGGTCAGGGGCTGAAGCTTTCTTT. Protein sequence: CASSLGSGAEAFF.

The chain employs TRBV4-3 and TRBJ2-7, with D perhaps TRBD2 (6 bases). Germline V gives CDR1 LGHNA, CDR2 YSLEER. The V end was cut by 1 base, the J end by 1 base, with 11 bases between. The CDR3 covers 15 residues. CDR3 region: CASSQALARSYEQYF. CDR3 coding DNA: TGCGCCAGCAGCCAAGCGCTAGCGCGATCCTACGAGCAGTACTTC.

The V call is TRBV6-5, the J call TRBJ1-2; TRBD1 is a possible D gene (6 bases). In germline, CDR1 is MNHEY, CDR2 SVGAGI. The V gene lost 0 bases and the J gene lost 8 bases, with 16 bases spanning the gap. The CDR3 consists of 15 residues. CDR3 sequence: CASSYSRDNLSGYTF. The CDR3 region has the DNA TGTGCCAGCAGTTACTCTCGGGACAACCTCTCGGGCTACACCTTC.

The rearrangement uses TRBV11-2 and TRBJ1-5; TRBD1 matches 7 bases. Germline CDR1 SGHAT, CDR2 FQNNGV. The CDR3 is made up of 15 amino acids. With V trimmed by 0 bases and J by 7 bases, 6 bases remained unmatched. CDR3 sequence reads: CASSLDSGGWQPQHF. The CDR3 bases are TGTGCCAGCAGCTTAGACTCAGGGGGGTGGCAGCCCCAGCATTTT.

The chain couples TRBV29-1 to TRBJ2-3; unclear D gene. Germline CDR1 SQVTM, CDR2 ANQGSEA. Trimming took off 5 bases at V and 0 bases at J, with 9 bases between the two ends. CDR3 length equals 13 residues. The CDR3 sequence: CSVRRVSTDTQYF. In nucleotides, the CDR3 is TGCAGCGTTCGGAGAGTTAGCACAGATACGCAGTATTTT.

This chain joins TRBV4-1 and TRBJ2-7; 7 bases fit TRBD2. With 1 base clipped from V and 4 bases from J, the junction kept 13 bases outside the gene matches. This CDR3 has 17 amino acids. CDR1 and CDR2 (germline): MGHRA, YSYEKL. Written as DNA, the CDR3 is TGCGCCAGCAGCCAAGCAAGTGCGGGGGTATCCCTTTACGAGCAGTACTTC. It specifies CASSQASAGVSLYEQYF.

This clone was detected once. One end of the junction varies from germline; a read error may be responsible. Other DNA sequences in the same sample also yield this CDR3. V and J are TRBV27 and TRBJ1-6; TRBD1 aligns across 7 bases. The CDR3 sequence is 14 residues long. CDR1 is MNHEY, CDR2 SMNVEV, per germline (reference sequence). The CDR3 spells CASKGGPHNSPLHF. The CDR3 coding sequence is TGTGCCAGCAAAGGGGGCCCGCATAATTCCCCCCTCCACTTT.

The chain carries TRBV27 and TRBJ2-3; 8 nucleotides match TRBD1. This CDR3 contains 19 residues. Trimming took 0 bases from V and 1 from J; bases not matched to a gene: 12. Germline V gives CDR1 MNHEY, CDR2 SMNVEV (reference sequence). CDR3 in amino acids: CASSLSGTGPNLRTDTQYF. The CDR3 region has the DNA TGTGCCAGCAGTTTATCCGGGACAGGCCCTAATTTACGCACAGATACGCAGTATTTT.

J is TRBJ2-2 and V is TRBV10-3; D is perhaps TRBD1 (5 bases). The CDR3 covers 14 residues. Looked up from germline, CDR1 is ENHRY and CDR2 is SYGVKD. The V gene lost 7 bases and the J gene lost 2 bases, with 11 bases spanning the gap. The CDR3 protein is CAINAGYNTGELFF. CDR3 DNA: TGTGCCATCAACGCAGGGTACAACACCGGGGAGCTGTTTTTT.

The chain is built from TRBV10-2 and TRBJ1-6; D unclear. From germline, CDR1 is WSHSY and CDR2 SAAADI. Trimming pared 5 bases from V and 9 bases from J, leaving 11 bases between. The CDR3 runs 13 residues. Here the CDR3 reads CASSSGFASPLHF. The DNA of the CDR3 is TGCGCCAGCAGTAGCGGGTTTGCTTCACCCCTCCACTTT.

The chain joins TRBV5-1 to TRBJ2-7, with TRBD1 matching over 9 bases. The ends lost 4 bases at V and 7 bases at J; junction bases unmatched: 9. Germline V gene data show CDR1 as SGHRS and CDR2 as YFSETQ. The CDR3 loop spans 14 amino acids. The CDR3 loop is CASSNRGTGKEQYF. The CDR3 nucleotides read TGCGCCAGCAGCAACCGCGGGACAGGGAAAGAGCAGTACTTC.

This clone was seen a single time. This sequence joins TRBV7-2 and TRBJ2-7; 9 bases fit TRBD1. J was trimmed by 5 bases and V by 4 bases; bases with no gene match: 9. CDR1 and CDR2 (germline): SGHTA, FQGNSA. This CDR3 has 15 amino acids. CDR3 nucleotides: TGTGCCAGCAGCTCTCGGACAGGGGACTACAACGAGCAGTACTTC. Translated: CASSSRTGDYNEQYF.

The chain recombines TRBV7-2 with TRBJ2-2, with 10 bases fitting TRBD2. The germline gives CDR1 SGHTA, CDR2 FQGNSA. The CDR3 is 16 amino acids. Germline trimming cut 4 bases from V and 5 bases from J; bases unmatched to any gene: 7. DNA for the CDR3: TGTGCCAGCAGCTATAGCGGGGGGCCCTTTACCGGGGAGCTGTTTTTT. Translation gives CASSYSGGPFTGELFF.

CDR3 residues: CASSPPASRETQYF. The CDR3 region has the DNA TGTGCCAGCTCACCACCGGCTAGCAGAGAGACCCAGTACTTC. The chain uses TRBV18 and TRBJ2-5, with D maybe TRBD2 (5 bases). The CDR3 has 14 amino acids. V gave up 0 bases and J gave up 4 bases, with 9 bases separating them. CDR1 and CDR2 (germline): KGHSH, LQKENI.

This clone was recorded only once. The chain joins TRBV5-1 to TRBJ1-5; 9 bases fit TRBD1. Germline-derived CDR1 and CDR2 are SGHRS and YFSETQ. This CDR3 comprises 14 residues. V gave up 4 bases and J gave up 5 bases; unmatched junction bases: 4. The CDR3 region is CASSTTGGDQPQHF. The CDR3 DNA reads TGCGCCAGCAGCACGACAGGGGGGGATCAGCCCCAGCATTTT.

The chain carries TRBV7-2 and TRBJ2-1, with D maybe TRBD2 (6 bases). V was shortened by 5 bases and J by 0 bases, with 11 bases between the two germline ends. Germline V CDR1 and CDR2: SGHTA, FQGNSA. This CDR3 spans 15 amino acids. The CDR3 DNA sequence: TGTGCCAGCAGCCGGAGGGAAAGCTCCTACAATGAGCAGTTCTTC. Translating gives CASSRRESSYNEQFF.

The rearrangement uses TRBV13 and TRBJ1-3; 9 positions agree with TRBD1. This CDR3 has 15 amino acids. Germline-derived CDR1 and CDR2 are PRHDT and FYEKMQ (reference sequence). V lost 5 bases and J lost 2; bases outside the gene matches: 4. The CDR3 reads CASSTRTGAGNTIYF. The CDR3 DNA reads TGTGCCAGCAGCACAAGGACAGGGGCTGGAAACACCATATATTTT.

The chain is built from TRBV9 and TRBJ2-3; D is perhaps TRBD2 (6 bases). V lost 0 bases to trimming and J lost 2 bases, with 13 bases between them. This CDR3 is built from 16 residues. From germline, CDR1 is SGDLS and CDR2 YYNGEE. CDR3 bases: TGTGCCAGCAGCGTAGATGGGAGGTTAAACACAGATACGCAGTATTTT. This gives the protein CASSVDGRLNTDTQYF.

This chain joins TRBV10-3 and TRBJ2-3, with TRBD2 identical over 15 bases. With 3 bases clipped from V and 4 bases from J, the junction kept 5 bases outside the gene matches. CDR1 and CDR2 (germline): ENHRY, SYGVKD. This CDR3 region has 17 residues. CDR3 sequence: CAISDPGLAGGADTQYF. CDR3 coding DNA: TGTGCCATCAGTGATCCAGGACTAGCGGGGGGGGCAGATACGCAGTATTTT.